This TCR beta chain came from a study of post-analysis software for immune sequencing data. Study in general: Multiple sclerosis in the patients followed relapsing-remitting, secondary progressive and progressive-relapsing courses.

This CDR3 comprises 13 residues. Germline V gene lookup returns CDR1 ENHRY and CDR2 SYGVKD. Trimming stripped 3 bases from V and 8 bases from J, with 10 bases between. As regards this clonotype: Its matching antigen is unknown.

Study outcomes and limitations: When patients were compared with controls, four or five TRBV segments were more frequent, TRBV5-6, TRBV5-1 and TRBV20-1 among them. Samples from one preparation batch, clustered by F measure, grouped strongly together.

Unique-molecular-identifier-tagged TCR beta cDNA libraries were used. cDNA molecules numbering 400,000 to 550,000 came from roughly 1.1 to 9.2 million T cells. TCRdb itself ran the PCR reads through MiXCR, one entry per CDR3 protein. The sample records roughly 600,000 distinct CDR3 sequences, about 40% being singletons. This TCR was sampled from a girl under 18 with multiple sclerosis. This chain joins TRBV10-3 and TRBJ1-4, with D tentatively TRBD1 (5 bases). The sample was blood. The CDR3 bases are TGTGCCATCAGTGACGGGGGGAGAGAAAAACTGTTTTTT. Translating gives CAISDGGREKLFF.